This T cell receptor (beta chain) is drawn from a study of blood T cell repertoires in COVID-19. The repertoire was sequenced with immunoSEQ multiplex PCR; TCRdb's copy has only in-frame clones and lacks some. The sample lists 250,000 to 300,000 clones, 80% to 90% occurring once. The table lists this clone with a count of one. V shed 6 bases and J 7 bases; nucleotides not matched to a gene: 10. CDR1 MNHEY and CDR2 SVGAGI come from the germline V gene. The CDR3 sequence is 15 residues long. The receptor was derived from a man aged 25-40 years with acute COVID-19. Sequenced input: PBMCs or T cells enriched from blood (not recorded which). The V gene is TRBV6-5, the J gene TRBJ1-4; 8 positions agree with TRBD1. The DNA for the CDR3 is TGTGCCAGCAGACCTCAGGGGGCTGATCGTGAAAAACTGTTTTTT. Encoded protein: CASRPQGADREKLFF.